The 2 T cell receptor beta chains below all came from one sample that was sequenced in a study of cytomegalovirus exposure and HLA in healthy donors. PCR was performed using 60 Vbeta and 13 Jbeta primers. Produced via immunoSEQ multiplex PCR; TCRdb's table is partial and in-frame only. The profile shows 170,000 or so clones, around four fifths of them singletons. The sample comprised PBMCs. The receptor source for this set is a man in his fifties in good health and CMV-seronegative.

CDR3 nucleotides: TGTGCCAGCAGTTTATCTAGCCCGACTAGTGTCTACGAGCAGTACTTC. Translating it yields CASSLSSPTSVYEQYF. The genes are TRBV27 and TRBJ2-7; perhaps TRBD2 as D (6 bases). Trimming cost V 0 bases and J 3 bases, with 15 bases left between them. The CDR3 is made up of 16 amino acids. From germline, CDR1 is MNHEY and CDR2 SMNVEV (reference sequence).

This chain uses TRBV9 with TRBJ1-4; the D gene is possibly TRBD1 (6 bases). V lost 0 bases and J 8 bases, leaving 14 bases between the germline ends. The CDR3 is made up of 15 amino acids. The germline CDR1 and CDR2 sequences are SGDLS and YYNGEE. DNA of the CDR3: TGTGCCAGCAGCGTAGCCGCAGGGGCGAGGGAAAAACTGTTTTTT. Its protein is CASSVAAGAREKLFF.